This TCR beta chain comes out of a study of cytomegalovirus exposure and HLA in healthy donors. The study, taken as a whole, reports: For most TCR sequences rarity was the rule, although some public TCRs occurred in many donors. Specificity of three CMV-associated chains for CMV antigens was verified in vitro. Overall, about 160 TCR beta chains were annotated as cytomegalovirus-associated.

This clone was recorded only once. What it binds is unknown. The donors were members of the roughly 130-subject validation cohort (separate from the approximately 670-subject first cohort). V lost 7 bases, J lost 1 base, and 16 bases lay in between. Germline V lookup: CDR1 SNHLY, CDR2 FYNNEI. The CDR3 covers 15 residues. Profiled with immunoSEQ multiplex PCR; TCRdb holds only in-frame clones, not every one. The table records hundreds of thousands of clones, less than 85% of them present only once. The sequence was collected from a woman under 30 in good health and CMV-seronegative. The V call is TRBV2, the J call TRBJ1-2; weak D call: TRBD1 (6 bases). The specimen sequenced was PBMCs. The CDR3 nucleotides read TGTGCCAGCACAACGCAAGGACAGCTTAACTATGGCTACACCTTC. Encoded protein: CASTTQGQLNYGYTF.